This entry lists 26 T cell receptor beta chains sequenced from one sample in a study of blood T cell repertoires in COVID-19. Here immunoSEQ multiplex PCR was the method, and the copy in TCRdb shows in-frame clones only, minus some. The sample lists over 200,000 clones; less than 90% were seen once. Material for sequencing was peripheral blood. All receptors come from a man aged 35-49 years with active or convalescent COVID-19.

The chain is built from TRBV5-8 and TRBJ1-6, with D possibly TRBD1 on 6 matching bases. V lost 4 bases, J lost 3 bases, and 26 bases lay in between. Germline V lookup: CDR1 SGHTS, CDR2 YDEGEE. CDR3 length: 20 residues. This chain's CDR3 is CASSVVGTLDRLNYNSPLHF. CDR3 DNA sequence: TGTGCCAGCAGCGTTGTGGGGACGTTGGACAGACTTAACTATAATTCACCCCTCCACTTT.

This sequence joins TRBV4-1 and TRBJ1-2; 7 nucleotides agree with TRBD1. V shed 4 bases and J 8 bases; nucleotides not matched to a gene: 16. The germline V gene encodes CDR1 MGHRA and CDR2 YSYEKL. The CDR3 length is 16 residues. The CDR3 nucleotides read TGCGCCAGCAGCCGCGACCTGACAGGGTTAGTAAGGGGCTACACCTTC. It is translated as CASSRDLTGLVRGYTF.

This clone was counted between two and nine times. This CDR3 reads CASSGTGGEQYF. CDR3 bases: TGTGCCAGCAGTGGTACAGGGGGCGAGCAGTACTTC. V is TRBV2 and J is TRBJ2-7; 8 bases agree with TRBD1. Germline CDR1 SNHLY, CDR2 FYNNEI. There are 12 residues in the CDR3. V gave up 4 bases and J gave up 6 bases; unmatched junction bases: 2.

CDR3 nucleotide sequence: TGTGCCAGCAGCGTAGATCGGGACAGGGTCTATGGCTACACCTTC. Its protein product is CASSVDRDRVYGYTF. The gene calls are TRBV9 and TRBJ1-2; 9 nucleotides line up with TRBD1. After removal of 0 bases from V and 4 bases from J, the junction contained 4 bases not matched to a gene. Looked up from germline, CDR1 is SGDLS and CDR2 is YYNGEE. There are 15 residues in the CDR3. The whole variable domain, filled in from reference TRBV9 and TRBJ1-2, reads DSGVTQTPKHLITATGQRVTLRCSPRSGDLSVYWYQQSLDQGLQFLIQYYNGEERAKGNILERFSAQQFPDLHSELNLSSLELGDSALYFCASSVDRDRVYGYTFGSGTRLTVV.

The chain combines TRBV18 with TRBJ2-7, with 9 positions matching TRBD1. The ends lost 3 bases at V and 6 bases at J; junction bases unmatched: 9. The germline V gene has CDR1 KGHSH and CDR2 LQKENI. The CDR3 runs 15 residues. DNA of the CDR3: TGTGCCAGCTCACCCGGGACAGGGACACAAGGCGAGCAGTACTTC. It yields the protein CASSPGTGTQGEQYF.

CDR3 in amino acids: CATSDSPGAPDTQYF. CDR3 bases: TGTGCCACCAGTGATTCCCCAGGGGCCCCAGATACGCAGTATTTT. V is TRBV24-1 and J is TRBJ2-3, with D possibly matching TRBD1 (6 bases). V was cut by 2 bases and J by 4 bases, with 12 bases left in between. This CDR3 spans 15 amino acids. Germline V CDR1 and CDR2: KGHDR, SFDVKD.

The chain uses TRBV6-5 and TRBJ1-1; D is perhaps TRBD1 (5 bases). Germline V lookup: CDR1 MNHEY, CDR2 SVGAGI. V was clipped by 7 bases and J by 4 bases, with 16 bases between them. The CDR3 is made up of 14 amino acids. CDR3 nucleotide sequence: TGTGCCAGCACCTCCGCCGGGGGGAGCACTGAAGCTTTCTTT. Its protein product is CASTSAGGSTEAFF.

The chain combines TRBV7-6 with TRBJ2-3; 8 positions agree with TRBD2. The CDR3 spans 17 residues. V was clipped by 5 bases and J by 4 bases; unmatched bases: 14. The germline V gene has CDR1 SGHVS and CDR2 FNYEAQ. The CDR3 region is CASSLKVGGARPDTQYF. In DNA form, the CDR3 reads TGTGCCAGCAGCCTAAAGGTCGGGGGGGCTAGACCAGATACGCAGTATTTT.

The rearrangement links TRBV5-8 to TRBJ1-2; 8 bases line up with TRBD1. Looked up from germline, CDR1 is SGHTS and CDR2 is YDEGEE. V lost 1 base to trimming and J lost 0 bases; unmatched junction nucleotides: 5. The CDR3 loop spans 16 amino acids. The CDR3 coding sequence is TGTGCCAGCAGCTTGCAGCTGACAGGGGCTAACTATGGCTACACCTTC. Protein sequence: CASSLQLTGANYGYTF. Together with reference TRBV5-8 and TRBJ1-2, the CDR3 gives the full variable domain: EAGVTQSPTHLIKTRGQQATLRCSPISGHTSVYWYQQALGLGLQFLLWYDEGEERNRGNFPPRFSGRQFPNYSSELNVNALELEDSALYLCASSLQLTGANYGYTFGSGTRLTVV.

J is TRBJ2-5 and V is TRBV9, with 11 bases that match TRBD2. From germline, CDR1 is SGDLS and CDR2 YYNGEE. Unmatched junction bases numbered 9, after V lost 0 bases and J lost 5 bases. The CDR3 consists of 17 residues. The CDR3 DNA follows: TGTGCCAGCAGCGTAGACGGTAGCGGGGGGGCCTGGGAGACCCAGTACTTC. Translating gives CASSVDGSGGAWETQYF.

This clone was picked up one time. The identical CDR3 is also encoded by other nucleotide sequences in the sample. This chain uses TRBV18 with TRBJ1-1; 10 bases align to TRBD1. This CDR3 is built from 14 residues. V was pared by 3 bases and J by 5 bases, with 3 bases of the junction left unmatched. The V gene's germline CDR1 is KGHSH and CDR2 LQKENI. As DNA, the CDR3 is TGTGCCAGCTCACCTGGACAGGGGGGGACTGAAGCTTTCTTT. Its protein product is CASSPGQGGTEAFF.

The CDR3 region is CASSLNEGTASYEQYF. The DNA for the CDR3 is TGTGCCAGCAGCTTAAATGAGGGGACAGCCTCCTACGAGCAGTACTTC. The J gene is TRBJ2-7, the V gene TRBV5-5, with 7 nucleotides matching TRBD1. The CDR3 loop spans 16 amino acids. J gave up 0 bases and V 2 bases, and 8 bases lay outside the gene matches. CDR1 SGHKS and CDR2 YYEKEE come from the germline V gene (reference sequence).

The J gene is TRBJ1-2, the V gene TRBV5-4; 8 positions agree with TRBD1. CDR1 and CDR2 (germline): SGHNT, YYREEE (reference sequence). V gave up 0 bases and J gave up 1 base; unmatched junction bases: 5. The length of the CDR3 is 16 residues. The CDR3 sequence is CASSLDRGAGNYGYTF. Written as DNA, the CDR3 is TGTGCCAGCAGCTTGGACAGGGGGGCGGGTAACTATGGCTACACCTTC.

A word on this clone: At one of its ends the junction is not consistent with the germline gene, which may arise from a read error. The chain couples TRBV6-5 to TRBJ1-1; D might be TRBD1 (6 bases). CDR1 and CDR2 (germline): MNHEY, SVGAGI. The CDR3 covers 15 residues. The CDR3 reads CASSYSRTVNTEAFF. CDR3 coding DNA: TGTGCCAGCAGTTACTCCAGGACAGTGAATACTGAAGCTTTCTTT.

The gene calls are TRBV5-4 and TRBJ2-7; 12 nucleotides align to TRBD2. V shed 3 bases, J shed 3 bases, and the junction held 4 bases outside the gene matches. Germline V gene sequence: CDR1 SGHNT, CDR2 YYREEE (reference sequence). This CDR3 is 15 amino acids long. The CDR3 nucleotides read TGTGCCAGCAGCTCCAGGACTAGCGGGATCTACGAGCAGTACTTC. Translating it yields CASSSRTSGIYEQYF.

This clone came up a few times. The chain joins TRBV24-1 to TRBJ1-1; no clear D. V lost 1 base to trimming and J lost 0 bases, with 8 bases between them. Per germline, CDR1 KGHDR and CDR2 SFDVKD. The CDR3 consists of 15 residues. The CDR3 region is CATSDFAVVNTEAFF. The DNA for the CDR3 is TGTGCCACCAGTGATTTCGCGGTCGTGAACACTGAAGCTTTCTTT.

A note on this clone: The germline gene is not matched at one end of the junction; a read error may be the cause. The rearrangement joins TRBV9 to TRBJ2-7; a weak D match, TRBD2 (5 bases). Germline-derived CDR1 and CDR2 are SGDLS and YYNGEE. This CDR3 spans 15 amino acids. Here the CDR3 reads CASSVGADSSNEQYF. CDR3 nucleotides: TGTGCCAGCAGCGTAGGGGCGGACTCCTCCAACGAGCAGTACTTC.

V is TRBV19 and J is TRBJ2-2, with D perhaps matching TRBD2 (7 bases). Germline loops: CDR1 LNHDA, CDR2 SQIVND (reference sequence). The CDR3 extends over 17 amino acids. V lost 7 bases, J lost 0 bases, and 18 bases lay in between. The CDR3: CASTRRGGAANTGELFF. The CDR3 nucleotides read TGTGCCAGTACCCGCCGAGGGGGGGCAGCGAACACCGGGGAGCTGTTTTTT.

As for this clone: No conserved phenylalanine or tryptophan is present at the end of the CDR3, so a read error is the likely explanation. The limits of the CDR3 on the DNA are not certain, so only TCRdb's listed CDR3 is given. The V gene is TRBV4-1, the J gene TRBJ1-3. With termini counted, the CDR3 has 14 amino acids. Germline V CDR1 and CDR2: MGHRA, YSYEKL. CDR3: CASSQDYMDRVGFA.

The V and J genes are TRBV5-5 and TRBJ1-5; D gene unclear. Trimming removed 4 bases from V and 2 bases from J, with 16 bases in between. The CDR3 has 16 residues. Germline loops: CDR1 SGHKS, CDR2 YYEKEE (reference sequence). DNA of the CDR3: TGTGCCAGCAGCCCGGGTTCGACGAGAGGCAATCAGCCCCAGCATTTT. Protein sequence: CASSPGSTRGNQPQHF.

V usage is TRBV11-2 and J usage is TRBJ2-3; TRBD2 matches 7 bases. This CDR3 has 16 amino acids. The germline CDR1 and CDR2 sequences are SGHAT and FQNNGV. V was pared by 4 bases and J by 5 bases, with 12 bases of the junction left unmatched. CDR3 protein: CASSSSSGPGEDTQYF. The DNA for the CDR3 is TGTGCCAGCAGCTCGTCTAGCGGTCCTGGGGAAGATACGCAGTATTTT.

A few counts support this clone. The chain carries TRBV11-2 and TRBJ1-5; D is ambiguous. The CDR3 is made up of 15 amino acids. Trimming pared 1 base from V and 3 bases from J, leaving 10 bases between. CDR1 is SGHAT and CDR2 is FQNNGV in the germline V gene. CDR3 coding DNA: TGTGCCAGCAGCTTAGTAGGAGGGCCCAATCAGCCCCAGCATTTT. Translating it yields CASSLVGGPNQPQHF.

The chain is built from TRBV2 and TRBJ1-6; TRBD1 aligns across 7 bases. The CDR3 is made up of 15 amino acids. The trim removed 8 bases at V and 2 bases at J, leaving 6 bases unmatched. Germline CDR1 reads SNHLY; CDR2 reads FYNNEI. The CDR3 loop is CASGGQGAYNSPLHF. DNA for the CDR3: TGTGCCAGCGGAGGCCAGGGGGCCTATAATTCACCCCTCCACTTT. The entire variable domain, with the rest obtained from reference TRBV2 and TRBJ1-6, is as follows: EPEVTQTPSHQVTQMGQEVILRCVPISNHLYFYWYRQILGQKVEFLVSFYNNEISEKSEIFDDQFSVERPDGSNFTLKIRSTKLEDSAMYFCASGGQGAYNSPLHFGNGTRLTVT.

This chain connects TRBV9 to TRBJ1-2; 7 bases match TRBD1. Germline CDR1 SGDLS, CDR2 YYNGEE. The CDR3 runs 14 residues. The trim removed 3 bases at V and 5 bases at J, leaving 7 bases unmatched. CDR3 DNA: TGTGCCAGCAGCGCCACAGGGGATCATTATGGCTACACCTTC. Amino acid sequence: CASSATGDHYGYTF.

The V call is TRBV27, the J call TRBJ2-3; D uncertain. V was trimmed by 4 bases and J by 5 bases, leaving 10 bases between them. Germline lookup yields CDR1 MNHEY and CDR2 SMNVEV (reference sequence). CDR3 length: 13 residues. The CDR3 region is CASSSLAQDTQYF. CDR3 DNA sequence: TGTGCCAGCAGTTCTCTCGCGCAAGATACGCAGTATTTT.

The chain links TRBV19 to TRBJ2-5, with D perhaps matching TRBD1 (6 bases). CDR1 and CDR2 from the germline V gene are LNHDA and SQIVND (reference sequence). The CDR3 extends over 15 amino acids. The germline V and J ends were trimmed by 1 base and 4 bases, with 13 bases remaining between them. This chain's CDR3 is CASSIVTGMGETQYF. As DNA, the CDR3 is TGTGCCAGTAGTATAGTAACAGGGATGGGAGAGACCCAGTACTTC.